In its sample, the clone carrying this TCR beta chain was seen many times. One end of the junction does not line up with germline, which may come from a read error. The source of the sample is a study of regulatory T cells in long-lasting Graves disease. CDR3 size: 16 residues. CDR1 and CDR2 (germline): MNHNS, SASEGT. Time point described: newly diagnosed GD, antithyroid drugs for less than 3 months. From PBMCs, RNA was extracted and then used to make the TCR library. Libraries of TCR beta came from iRepertoire HTBI primers plus Arm-PCR of CDR3 regions. Using its own MiXCR run on the multiplex PCR reads, TCRdb lists one record per CDR3 protein. The table includes around 420,000 distinct CDR3 sequences, 15% to 18% detected once.

The V gene is TRBV6-1, the J gene TRBJ2-3, with 13 bases matching TRBD2. This receptor was taken from a female donor with Graves disease. The sample here was peripheral blood mononuclear cells (PBMCs), taken at new diagnosis, from a patient treated with antithyroid drugs. In nucleotides, the CDR3 is TGTGCCAGCAGTGAAGCGCGGGGACTAGCGGGACGACACGACCCTTTT. Protein product: CASSEARGLAGRHDPF.